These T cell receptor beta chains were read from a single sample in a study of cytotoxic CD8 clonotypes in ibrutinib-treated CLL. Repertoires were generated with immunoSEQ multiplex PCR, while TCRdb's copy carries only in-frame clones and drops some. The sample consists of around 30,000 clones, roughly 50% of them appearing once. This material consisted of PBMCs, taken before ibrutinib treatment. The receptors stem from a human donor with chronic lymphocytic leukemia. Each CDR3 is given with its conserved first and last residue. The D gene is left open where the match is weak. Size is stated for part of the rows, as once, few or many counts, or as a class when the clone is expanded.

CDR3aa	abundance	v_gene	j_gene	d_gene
CASSDQQSRYF	once	TRBV6-1	TRBJ2-7	.
CATRRAGESNQPQHF	.	TRBV15	TRBJ1-5	.
CASSLTGSYEQYF	once	TRBV5-4	TRBJ2-7	.
CASSYMWTENSPLHF	.	TRBV6-5	TRBJ1-6	.
CASSWTEIGHYTF	.	TRBV7-8	TRBJ1-2	.
CATSDITGELFF	few	TRBV15	TRBJ2-2	.
CASSQRVWTGELFF	.	TRBV27	TRBJ2-2	.
CASSEFASGGNEQFF	.	TRBV10-2	TRBJ2-1	TRBD2
CASSPRTGEVDGYTF	few	TRBV18	TRBJ1-2	TRBD1
CASRQVWYSNQPQHF	once	TRBV7-3	TRBJ1-5	.
CSVQPYLTGLGEAFF	.	TRBV29-1	TRBJ1-1	TRBD1
CASSFFGPAGGYSYEQYF	.	TRBV7-9	TRBJ2-7	TRBD2
CASSDSPGDSYEQYF	once	TRBV6-1	TRBJ2-7	.
CASSLDTWLRVPYEQYF	.	TRBV11-2	TRBJ2-7	.
CASSPLGRAHEKLFF	.	TRBV18	TRBJ1-4	.
CASSPNPPTGQYF	.	TRBV9	TRBJ2-7	.
CAAYGYYGYTF	.	TRBV6-5	TRBJ1-2	.
CASNSVPAGGPYEQFF	.	TRBV21-1	TRBJ2-1	.
CASSRRTSGTDTQYF	once	TRBV9	TRBJ2-3	TRBD2
CASSPTDRVGGYTF	.	TRBV7-8	TRBJ1-2	TRBD1
CASQGAQPNTGELFF	.	TRBV5-1	TRBJ2-2	TRBD1
CASSRRSTDTQYF	.	TRBV18	TRBJ2-3	.
CASSDHRVLFAYEQYF	.	TRBV27	TRBJ2-7	.
CASRPTGGNTGELFF	.	TRBV2	TRBJ2-2	TRBD1
CASSERIRAEAFF	.	TRBV2	TRBJ1-1	.
CAISERGSSTTEAFF	once	TRBV10-3	TRBJ1-1	.
CASRDSRETQYF	.	TRBV2	TRBJ2-5	.
CASSLRGQRLNTEAFF	.	TRBV7-8	TRBJ1-1	.
CASSPLGTISYNEQFF	.	TRBV7-8	TRBJ2-1	.
CASSWTPRTYGYTF	once	TRBV6-5	TRBJ1-2	.
CASSIHPGLAGVGTGELFF	once	TRBV7-3	TRBJ2-2	TRBD2
CASSLGPGVFENEQYF	.	TRBV5-6	TRBJ2-7	.
CASSSGLAGALGQYF	.	TRBV7-2	TRBJ2-7	TRBD2
CASSQILRNTGELFF	few	TRBV4-1	TRBJ2-2	.
CASSLASSGWLLYEQYF	few	TRBV11-2	TRBJ2-7	.
CATSRDLQGAAGYTF	.	TRBV15	TRBJ1-2	TRBD1
CASSYSGKEGQPQHF	.	TRBV6-6	TRBJ1-5	.